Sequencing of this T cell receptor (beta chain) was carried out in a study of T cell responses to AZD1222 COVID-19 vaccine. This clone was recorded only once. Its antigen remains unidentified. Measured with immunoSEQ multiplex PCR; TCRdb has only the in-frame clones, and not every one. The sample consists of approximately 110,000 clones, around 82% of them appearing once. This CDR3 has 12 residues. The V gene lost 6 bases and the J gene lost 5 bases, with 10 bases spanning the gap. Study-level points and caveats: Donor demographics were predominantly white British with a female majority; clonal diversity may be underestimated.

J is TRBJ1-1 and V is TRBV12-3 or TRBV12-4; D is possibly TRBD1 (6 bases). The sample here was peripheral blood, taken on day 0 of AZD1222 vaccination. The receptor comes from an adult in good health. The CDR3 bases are TGTGCCAGCAGCCCCACAGGGACTGAAGCTTTCTTT. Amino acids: CASSPTGTEAFF.